This paragraph covers one T cell receptor beta chain sequence. The data are from a study of blood T cell repertoires in COVID-19. Overall study context: COVID-19 samples from acute and convalescent phases originated in the United States, Italy and Spain. Sample material is recorded as cDNA or gDNA derived from T cells, B-cell-depleted T cells, or PBMCs.

The V end lost 5 bases, the J end lost 8 bases, and 15 bases lay between the germline ends. CDR3 length: 13 residues. Looked up from germline, CDR1 is MNHEY and CDR2 is SMNVEV (reference sequence). Original processing notes: Estimation of nucleated cell counts was performed using reference gene primer amplification. Some clones are missing from TCRdb's copy, which holds only in-frame ones; the method was immunoSEQ multiplex PCR. D and trimming come from the DNA, and the V and J calls and clone size come from that table. This repertoire shows 150,000 to 200,000 clones, 70% to 85% found once; its top ten account for 22%.

Sequenced material: peripheral blood. The TCR comes from a woman older than 75 with acute or convalescent COVID-19. The chain combines TRBV27 with TRBJ1-2; D uncertain. The CDR3 coding sequence is TGTGCCAGCAGTCTAAGGAGTGACCGAGGCTACACCTTC. Amino acid sequence: CASSLRSDRGYTF.